The clone carrying this T cell receptor beta chain was picked up many times. Its specificity is unknown. TCR beta CDR3 was amplified from genomic DNA by two-round multiplex PCR. Primers targeting each individual TRBV and TRBJ gene were applied in first-round PCR. One entry per CDR3 protein, called by TCRdb with MiXCR from the multiplex PCR reads. The sample holds 30,000 or so distinct CDR3 sequences, about 42% seen once. The germline V gene has CDR1 LGHNA and CDR2 YNFKEQ. The CDR3 loop spans 16 amino acids. V was clipped by 1 base and J by 5 bases; unmatched bases: 11. The blood draw at each of two time points yielded about 6 milliliters of peripheral blood. The sample comes from a study of prognosis after radiotherapy for stage I lung cancer. On the study more broadly: Non-small cell lung cancer patients were all deemed medically inoperable. Study-level points and caveats: A drop in unique TCR clone counts was seen after stereotactic body radiation therapy, median around 10,000 versus 6,500.

This rearrangement joins TRBV4-2 to TRBJ2-7; 7 bases line up with TRBD2. The receptor's source is a donor of 50 years or more with non-small cell lung cancer. The starting material was PBMCs, obtained before or after stereotactic body radiation therapy (not recorded which). The CDR3 nucleotides read TGTGCCAGCAGCCAAGCGTCTAGCGGACCACCTCACGAGCAGTACTTC. It codes for CASSQASSGPPHEQYF.